This TCR beta chain was obtained from a study of a mutant IDH1 vaccine in newly diagnosed glioma (dated by TCRdb to about 2021). Background on the whole study: Eight vaccinations were administered to patients in weeks 1, 3, 5, 7, 11, 15, 19 and 23, corresponding to visits V03 through V10. In the chemotherapy-containing groups, vaccination started alongside temozolomide cycles, whereas in patients who had radiotherapy alone it started 4-6 weeks after radiotherapy. The roughly 34 treated patients were approximately 62% male and about 40% female, with a mean age of approximately 38 years. Before enrollment, most patients had been given radiochemotherapy with temozolomide as standard therapy, while the rest had received either radiotherapy alone or temozolomide alone. Peripheral blood samples were drawn at six visits, namely V03 (baseline), V05, V07, V10, V12 and V13. For exploratory analyses, about 25 treated patients had longitudinal TCRB deep sequencing done wherever samples were available.

Results and caveats for the whole study, not just this receptor: The authors stated that sample limitations prevented analyses of patient blood samples from being reproduced. No apparent relationship was observed between pseudoprogression and alterations in the top peripheral T cell clonotypes detected by TCRB sequencing. PBMC samples for TCRB deep sequencing were selected based on availability. Immune responses induced by the vaccine were seen in over 80% of patients across multiple MHC alleles.

The library relied on the immunoSEQ multiplex PCR assay. The hsTCRB Kit was used according to the manufacturer's protocol to amplify rearranged TCR beta chain sequences. Sequencing of TCRB libraries was carried out on an Illumina MiSeq. Regarding the original processing steps: Demultiplexing, trimming and gene mapping were performed with the kit vendor's proprietary platform. Here the immuneACCESS table is served through TCRdb, limited to in-frame sequences with V and J called. Missing clones are a known gap in these copies; in checked studies unresolved V genes cover under half, and the rest lacks a known reason. The DNA gave D and trimming, while V, J and clone size come from that table. The sample table holds fewer than 40,000 clones, of which approximately 78% were seen once. The ten largest clones represent 5.5% of the sample. The time point tag for this specimen amounts to: week 5, during vaccination. Every vaccine dose consisted of 300 ug of a 20-mer mutant IDH1 peptide in Montanide, administered subcutaneously together with topical imiquimod. All donors had newly diagnosed IDH1-mutant astrocytomas of WHO grade 3 or 4 that showed loss of nuclear ATRX. The samples were drawn from NOA16, a multicentre, single-arm, open-label phase I trial in Germany that tested a mutant IDH1 peptide vaccine in humans for the first time. Genomic DNA for TCRB sequencing was isolated from EDTA blood with the DNeasy Blood and Tissue Kit.

To note about this clone: Its antigen is unknown. No qualities accompany the bases; no much larger clone lies one base away.

Here the sequenced sample was PBMCs, taken from a glioma patient whose treatment included an IDH1 peptide vaccine. This sequence originates from a man aged 35 to 55 with glioma.

CDR3 reads: CASSLHNLNTEAFF. The nucleotides read TGTGCCAGCAGCCTACATAACCTGAACACTGAAGCTTTCTTT. The sequence joins TRBV6-1 to TRBJ1-1, with the D gene call left open. The germline V gene supplies CDR1 MNHNS and CDR2 SASEGT. The CDR3 goes from the cysteine to the phenylalanine over 14 residues. Of the read, only the CDR3 DNA is kept; its 42 bases are in frame from base 1. Between the V and J ends, shortened by 6 bases and 0 bases respectively, the junction contains 11 bases.